The rows below give T cell receptor beta chains drawn from one sample of a study of CD8 T cells in Susac syndrome. TCRdb reprocessed the immunoSEQ multiplex PCR reads via MiXCR and lists one record per CDR3 protein. The profile covers over 15,000 distinct CDR3 sequences, with approximately 96% appearing a single time and roughly 0.23% taken by the ten largest. The sample comprised CD8+ T cells from PBMCs. The receptors were sampled from a human donor in good health. The CDR3 runs from the conserved cysteine through the conserved F or W. The D gene is left open where the match is weak. Clone sizes are given selectively: once, few, many, or a class where the clone is expanded.

TGTGCCAGCAGCTGGGGACCCTACGAGCAGTACTTC CASSWGPYEQYF . 12 TRBJ2-7 . TRBV7-8
TGTGCCAGCGGACTAGCCAAAAACATTCAGTACTTC CASGLAKNIQYF . 12 TRBJ2-4 . TRBV14
TGTGCCAGCAGTTCTCTAGCGGGCCCTCGGGACGAGCAGTACTTC CASSSLAGPRDEQYF TRBD2 15 TRBJ2-7 . TRBV12-3/TRBV12-4
TGTGCCAGCAGCGCGGTATTAGACGGGACAAATGAGCAGTTCTTC CASSAVLDGTNEQFF . 15 TRBJ2-1 . TRBV7-9
TGTGCCAGCAGCCTCACGGACTCTAGCACAGATACGCAGTATTTT CASSLTDSSTDTQYF . 15 TRBJ2-3 . TRBV3-1
TGCAGCGTATTGACAGGAATGAACACTGAAGCTTTCTTT CSVLTGMNTEAFF . 13 TRBJ1-1 . TRBV29-1
TGTGCCACCTATTATAGGAATGAGCAGTTCTTC CATYYRNEQFF . 11 TRBJ2-1 . TRBV24-1
TGTGCCAGCAGTTTAGGTGGGACGAACAATGAGCAGTTCTTC CASSLGGTNNEQFF . 14 TRBJ2-1 . TRBV27
TGTGCCAGCAGCTTAGGTAATTTATTTTACAATGAGCAGTTCTTC CASSLGNLFYNEQFF . 15 TRBJ2-1 . TRBV5-6
TGTGCCAGCAGTTACTCAGGGAGGGGTGAGCAGTTCTTC CASSYSGRGEQFF TRBD2 13 TRBJ2-1 . TRBV6-5
TGTGCCAGCAGCTTAGTCGTAATAGAACACACCGGGGAGCTGTTTTTT CASSLVVIEHTGELFF . 16 TRBJ2-2 once TRBV7-9
TGTGCCAGCAGCTTGTCGGTAGCGGGAGGGCCCCAGAGCTCTGGGGCCAACGTCCTGACTTTC CASSLSVAGGPQSSGANVLTF TRBD2 21 TRBJ2-6 . TRBV11-1
TGTGCCAGCAGTTTATCGAGGACTAACTATGGCTACACCTTC CASSLSRTNYGYTF . 14 TRBJ1-2 . TRBV27
TGTGCCAGCAGATTCGGACAGGGACCTTATGGCTACACCTTC CASRFGQGPYGYTF TRBD1 14 TRBJ1-2 once TRBV27
TGTGCCAGCAGTTTAATTGGTTTTGGTAGCACAGATACGCAGTATTTT CASSLIGFGSTDTQYF . 16 TRBJ2-3 . TRBV27
TGTGCCAGCAGGCGTACAGGAAATAGCAATCAGCCCCAGCATTTT CASRRTGNSNQPQHF . 15 TRBJ1-5 . TRBV28
TGTGCCAGTAGTATAGTCGCGGGAGGGGAAGAAGAGACCCAGTACTTC CASSIVAGGEEETQYF TRBD2 16 TRBJ2-5 few TRBV19
TGTGCCAGCAGCAGAGATGATCTATACAATGAGCAGTTCTTC CASSRDDLYNEQFF . 14 TRBJ2-1 once TRBV7-9
TGTGCCAGCAGCTTAGAGGGATCTAGCACAGATACGCAGTATTTT CASSLEGSSTDTQYF . 15 TRBJ2-3 . TRBV7-9
TGTGCCAGCAGCCCCGAAGCGGGGAGGTTTCAAGAGACCCAGTACTTC CASSPEAGRFQETQYF TRBD2 16 TRBJ2-5 . TRBV4-2
TGCAGCGTTGAAGAGTCGAGGCGGACTAGCTTTTTATTAGGGCAGTTCTTC CSVEESRRTSFLLGQFF TRBD2 17 TRBJ2-1 . TRBV29-1
TGTGCCAGCAGCTTAGCGGAGACCCAGTACTTC CASSLAETQYF . 11 TRBJ2-5 . TRBV7-8
TGTGCCAGCAGCTCGCAGTTGTGGAATGAAGCTTTCTTT CASSSQLWNEAFF . 13 TRBJ1-1 . TRBV7-9
TGTGCCAGTAGTATAGTTTTTAGCGGGGCTTACAATGAGCAGTTCTTC CASSIVFSGAYNEQFF TRBD2 16 TRBJ2-1 once TRBV19